The rows below give T cell receptor beta chains drawn from one sample of a study of T cell changes during pregnancy in multiple sclerosis. Only in-frame clones appear in the TCRdb table, and some are missing; sequencing was by immunoSEQ multiplex PCR. The table has 85,000 to 90,000 clones, 94% seen once. The sequenced sample was peripheral blood, obtained after pregnancy. The receptors here all came from a female donor in good health, enrolled as a control in a pregnancy study. CDR3s include the opening cysteine and the closing phenylalanine or tryptophan. The D gene is left open where the match is weak. The size entry is marked missing in some rows and otherwise reads once, few, many or a size class.

v_gene,j_gene,abundance,d_gene,CDR3aa,CDR3nt
TRBV7-8,TRBJ1-5,.,.,CASSDRTEDQPQHF,TGTGCCAGCAGCGACCGGACAGAGGATCAGCCCCAGCATTTT
TRBV18,TRBJ2-1,.,.,CASSPETTTNEQFF,TGTGCCAGCTCACCCGAGACTACAACGAATGAGCAGTTCTTC
TRBV5-1,TRBJ1-1,.,.,CASSPEGMRNTEAFF,TGCGCCAGCAGCCCAGAGGGAATGCGGAACACTGAAGCTTTCTTT
TRBV2,TRBJ2-5,.,TRBD2,CASRRPSGKETQYF,TGTGCCAGCAGAAGACCTAGCGGGAAAGAGACCCAGTACTTC
TRBV5-1,TRBJ2-1,.,TRBD2,CASSQRTSGGYNEQFF,TGCGCCAGCAGCCAACGGACTAGCGGGGGTTACAATGAGCAGTTCTTC
TRBV7-6,TRBJ2-4,.,TRBD2,CASSASPSSGPNIQYF,TGTGCCAGCAGCGCATCCCCCTCTAGCGGCCCAAACATTCAGTACTTC
TRBV12-5,TRBJ2-5,.,TRBD1,CASAPGQGAGETQYF,TGTGCTAGTGCTCCGGGACAGGGGGCTGGGGAGACCCAGTACTTC
TRBV19,TRBJ1-1,.,.,CASSSQMNTEAFF,TGTGCCAGTAGTTCCCAGATGAACACTGAAGCTTTCTTT
TRBV9,TRBJ1-4,few,.,CASSVSGRHEKLFF,TGTGCCAGCAGCGTTTCCGGGAGGCATGAAAAACTGTTTTTT
TRBV28,TRBJ1-5,few,.,CASSFADYNDQPQHF,TGTGCCAGCAGTTTCGCCGATTACAACGATCAGCCCCAGCATTTT
TRBV6-5,TRBJ1-2,.,TRBD1,CASTPTGNYGYTF,TGTGCCAGCACCCCGACAGGGAACTATGGCTACACCTTC
TRBV5-1,TRBJ1-4,.,.,CASSSTVTNEKLFF,TGCGCCAGCAGCTCAACGGTTACTAATGAAAAACTGTTTTTT
TRBV25-1,TRBJ2-7,.,TRBD2,CASSDGGGSSYEQYF,TGTGCCAGCAGTGACGGGGGGGGGAGCTCCTACGAGCAGTACTTC
TRBV5-1,TRBJ2-7,.,.,CARRVEQYF,TGCGCCAGGCGGGTCGAGCAGTACTTC
TRBV5-1,TRBJ1-5,.,TRBD1,CASSPGTDQPQHF,TGCGCCAGCAGCCCCGGGACAGATCAGCCCCAGCATTTT
TRBV7-9,TRBJ2-1,once,TRBD2,CASSPTSGHSYNEQFF,TGTGCCAGCAGCCCGACTAGCGGACACTCCTACAATGAGCAGTTCTTC
TRBV7-9,TRBJ2-7,once,.,CASSFGSDSSSEQYF,TGTGCCAGCAGCTTCGGGAGTGACAGTTCGTCCGAGCAGTACTTC
TRBV11-2,TRBJ2-5,.,.,CASSWARQETQYF,TGTGCCAGCAGCTGGGCCCGACAAGAGACCCAGTACTTC
TRBV15,TRBJ1-2,.,.,CATSRDRGYGYTF,TGTGCCACCAGCAGAGATCGGGGTTATGGCTACACCTTC
TRBV27,TRBJ2-1,.,.,CASRTSAYNEQFF,TGTGCCAGCAGGACATCCGCCTACAATGAGCAGTTCTTC
TRBV7-2,TRBJ2-1,.,TRBD2,CASSLGGSRDEQFF,TGTGCCAGCAGCTTAGGCGGGAGTAGGGATGAGCAGTTCTTC
TRBV29-1,TRBJ2-3,.,.,CSVRLDTQYF,TGCAGCGTTCGTCTAGATACGCAGTATTTT
TRBV13,TRBJ2-4,.,TRBD2,CASSLGGTTGAKNIQYF,TGTGCCAGCAGCTTAGGGGGGACTACCGGGGCCAAAAACATTCAGTACTTC
TRBV28,TRBJ2-7,.,.,CASSLIGDYEQYF,TGTGCCAGCAGTTTAATCGGGGACTACGAGCAGTACTTC
TRBV6-1,TRBJ2-1,.,.,CASNRVWSYNEQFF,TGTGCCAGCAATAGAGTGTGGAGTTACAATGAGCAGTTCTTC
TRBV13,TRBJ2-2,.,.,CASNLSPGELFF,TGTGCCAGCAACCTTAGTCCCGGGGAGCTGTTTTTT
TRBV5-1,TRBJ2-1,.,.,CASSLGPNDEQFF,TGCGCCAGCAGCTTGGGTCCTAACGATGAGCAGTTCTTC
TRBV6-1,TRBJ2-6,.,.,CASTTVSGANVLTF,TGTGCCAGCACAACAGTGTCTGGGGCCAACGTCCTGACTTTC
TRBV27,TRBJ2-7,once,.,CASSPQGGASYEQYF,TGTGCCAGCAGTCCCCAGGGAGGCGCTTCCTACGAGCAGTACTTC
TRBV29-1,TRBJ2-1,.,TRBD2,CSVSQRGWNEQFF,TGCAGCGTTTCTCAGCGGGGATGGAATGAGCAGTTCTTC
TRBV28,TRBJ1-2,.,TRBD1,CASSFALGRTGRGYGYTF,TGTGCCAGCAGTTTCGCATTAGGTCGGACAGGGCGCGGATATGGCTACACCTTC
TRBV7-2,TRBJ2-1,.,.,CASSLLAATTVEQFF,TGTGCCAGCAGCTTGTTAGCGGCCACGACAGTTGAGCAGTTCTTC
TRBV13,TRBJ2-3,.,TRBD2,CASSEGLAGVRGSDTQYF,TGTGCCAGCAGCGAGGGACTAGCGGGAGTTAGGGGCTCAGATACGCAGTATTTT
TRBV6-1,TRBJ2-7,.,TRBD1,CASSPWDRGNEQYF,TGTGCCAGCAGTCCCTGGGACAGGGGAAACGAGCAGTACTTC
TRBV5-4,TRBJ2-5,once,.,CASSLGASPSVTQYF,TGTGCCAGCAGCTTGGGAGCTAGCCCGTCAGTGACCCAGTACTTC
TRBV5-8,TRBJ2-1,.,.,CASIPLTGESSYNEQFF,TGTGCCAGCATTCCCTTGACGGGGGAGAGCTCCTACAATGAGCAGTTCTTC
TRBV7-9,TRBJ1-1,.,.,CASRSGPGLNTEAFF,TGTGCCAGCAGGAGCGGGCCGGGCCTGAACACTGAAGCTTTCTTT
TRBV28,TRBJ2-3,.,.,CASSLSFLTDTQYF,TGTGCCAGCAGTTTGTCGTTTCTCACAGATACGCAGTATTTT
TRBV29-1,TRBJ2-1,.,TRBD2,CSVESLAADPYNEQFF,TGCAGCGTTGAGTCCCTAGCGGCCGATCCCTACAATGAGCAGTTCTTC
TRBV6-1,TRBJ2-7,.,TRBD1,CASTGTGLDEQYF,TGTGCCAGCACTGGGACAGGGCTCGACGAGCAGTACTTC
TRBV7-9,TRBJ2-4,.,TRBD1,CASSLGGSKNIQYF,TGTGCCAGCAGCCTAGGGGGCAGCAAAAACATTCAGTACTTC
TRBV19,TRBJ1-5,.,.,CASTPDSSNQPQHF,TGTGCCAGTACCCCAGACAGTAGCAATCAGCCCCAGCATTTT
TRBV5-1,TRBJ1-5,many,.,CASRLDRNSNQPQHF,TGCGCCAGCAGGTTGGACAGAAATAGCAATCAGCCCCAGCATTTT
TRBV5-1,TRBJ1-1,once,.,CASSLRAGRSAEAFF,TGCGCCAGCAGCTTGCGAGCAGGGAGGAGCGCTGAAGCTTTCTTT
TRBV7-9,TRBJ2-7,.,TRBD2,CASSPHLTSGSTYEQYF,TGTGCCAGCAGCCCCCATCTCACTAGCGGGAGTACCTACGAGCAGTACTTC
TRBV2,TRBJ2-1,.,TRBD1,CASSESDRLVQFF,TGTGCCAGCAGTGAATCGGACAGGCTCGTGCAGTTCTTC
TRBV5-7,TRBJ2-7,.,TRBD2,CASSFGPTGGARPEQYF,TGTGCCAGCAGCTTTGGCCCGACGGGGGGGGCTCGTCCCGAGCAGTACTTC
TRBV28,TRBJ1-2,once,.,CASSPFGGLGYGYTF,TGTGCCAGCAGTCCCTTCGGGGGGTTGGGCTATGGCTACACCTTC
TRBV21-1,TRBJ2-7,once,.,CASKTGSGRALISYEQYF,TGTGCCAGCAAAACAGGTAGCGGGAGGGCCCTAATTAGCTACGAGCAGTACTTC
TRBV30,TRBJ2-1,.,TRBD2,CAWSLASGSYNEQFF,TGTGCCTGGAGTCTGGCTAGCGGATCCTACAATGAGCAGTTCTTC
TRBV30,TRBJ2-4,once,.,CAWSVAGLAKNIQYF,TGTGCCTGGAGTGTGGCGGGCCTAGCCAAAAACATTCAGTACTTC
TRBV5-6,TRBJ1-1,.,.,CASSIRGSGVGDTEAFF,TGTGCCAGCAGCATCAGGGGATCCGGGGTTGGGGACACTGAAGCTTTCTTT
TRBV6-6,TRBJ1-3,once,TRBD1,CASRGDSGNTIYF,TGTGCCAGCAGGGGGGACAGTGGAAACACCATATATTTT
TRBV19,TRBJ1-1,many,.,CASAQGTEAFF,TGTGCCAGTGCTCAGGGCACTGAAGCTTTCTTT
TRBV4-2,TRBJ2-2,.,.,CASTFLAGDTGELFF,TGTGCCAGCACCTTCCTTGCAGGGGACACCGGGGAGCTGTTTTTT